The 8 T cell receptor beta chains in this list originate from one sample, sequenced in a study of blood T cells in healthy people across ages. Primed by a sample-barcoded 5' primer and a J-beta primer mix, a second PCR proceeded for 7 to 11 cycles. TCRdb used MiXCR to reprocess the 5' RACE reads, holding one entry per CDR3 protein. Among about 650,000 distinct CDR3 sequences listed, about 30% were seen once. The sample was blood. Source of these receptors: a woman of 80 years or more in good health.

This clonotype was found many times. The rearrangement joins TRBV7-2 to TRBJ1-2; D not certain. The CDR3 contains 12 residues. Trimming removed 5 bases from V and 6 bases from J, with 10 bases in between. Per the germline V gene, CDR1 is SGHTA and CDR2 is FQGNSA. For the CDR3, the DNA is TGTGCCAGCAGCCCATGGACGGATGGCTACACCTTC. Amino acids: CASSPWTDGYTF.

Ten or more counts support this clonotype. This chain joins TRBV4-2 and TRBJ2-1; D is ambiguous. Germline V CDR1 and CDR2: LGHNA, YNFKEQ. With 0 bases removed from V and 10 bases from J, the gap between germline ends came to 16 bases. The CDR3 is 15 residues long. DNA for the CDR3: TGTGCCAGCAGCCAAGATAGCTCTACGCGACGAGAGCAGTTCTTC. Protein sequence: CASSQDSSTRREQFF.

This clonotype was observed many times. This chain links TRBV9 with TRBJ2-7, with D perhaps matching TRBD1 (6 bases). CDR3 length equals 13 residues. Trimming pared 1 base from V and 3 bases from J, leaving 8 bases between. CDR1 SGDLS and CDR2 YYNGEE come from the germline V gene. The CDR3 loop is CASSVRQDYEQYF. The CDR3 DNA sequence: TGTGCCAGCAGCGTAAGACAGGACTACGAGCAGTACTTC.

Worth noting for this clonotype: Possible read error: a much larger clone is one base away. The CDR3, as DNA: TGTGCCAGCAGGGTGTATGCGGGGCGAAGCTCCTACAATGAGCAGTACTTC. This gives the protein CASRVYAGRSSYNEQYF. The chain employs TRBV5-5 and TRBJ2-1; possibly TRBD2 for D (6 bases). The J call is uncertain, as TRBJ2-7 better fits the DNA end. The CDR3 runs 17 residues. Germline loops: CDR1 SGHKS, CDR2 YYEKEE (reference sequence).

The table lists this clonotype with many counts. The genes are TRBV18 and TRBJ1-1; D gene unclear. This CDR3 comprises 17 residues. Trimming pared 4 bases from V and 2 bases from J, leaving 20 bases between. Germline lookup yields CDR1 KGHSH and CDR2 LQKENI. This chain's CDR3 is CASSREPGRRSNTEAFF. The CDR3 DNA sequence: TGTGCCAGCTCACGCGAACCCGGCAGGCGCAGTAACACTGAAGCTTTCTTT.

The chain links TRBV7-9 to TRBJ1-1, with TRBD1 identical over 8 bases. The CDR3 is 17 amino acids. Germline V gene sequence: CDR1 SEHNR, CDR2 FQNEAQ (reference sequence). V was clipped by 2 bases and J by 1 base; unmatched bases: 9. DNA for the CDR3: TGTGCCAGCAGCTTATCCCCCAGGGGGCGGAAGAACACTGAAGCTTTCTTT. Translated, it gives CASSLSPRGRKNTEAFF.

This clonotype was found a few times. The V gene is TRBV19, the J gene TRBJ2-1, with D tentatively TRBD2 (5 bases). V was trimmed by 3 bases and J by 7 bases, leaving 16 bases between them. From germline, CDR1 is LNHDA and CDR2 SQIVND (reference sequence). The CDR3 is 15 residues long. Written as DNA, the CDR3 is TGTGCCAGTAGTATTAATCGGGGAATAGGGAATGAGCAGTTCTTC. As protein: CASSINRGIGNEQFF.

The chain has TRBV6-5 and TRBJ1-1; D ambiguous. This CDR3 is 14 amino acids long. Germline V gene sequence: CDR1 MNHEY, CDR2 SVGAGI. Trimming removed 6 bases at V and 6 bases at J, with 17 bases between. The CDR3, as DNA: TGTGCCAGCAGCCGGGTTTCCCTCGAACCTGAAGCTTTCTTT. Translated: CASSRVSLEPEAFF.